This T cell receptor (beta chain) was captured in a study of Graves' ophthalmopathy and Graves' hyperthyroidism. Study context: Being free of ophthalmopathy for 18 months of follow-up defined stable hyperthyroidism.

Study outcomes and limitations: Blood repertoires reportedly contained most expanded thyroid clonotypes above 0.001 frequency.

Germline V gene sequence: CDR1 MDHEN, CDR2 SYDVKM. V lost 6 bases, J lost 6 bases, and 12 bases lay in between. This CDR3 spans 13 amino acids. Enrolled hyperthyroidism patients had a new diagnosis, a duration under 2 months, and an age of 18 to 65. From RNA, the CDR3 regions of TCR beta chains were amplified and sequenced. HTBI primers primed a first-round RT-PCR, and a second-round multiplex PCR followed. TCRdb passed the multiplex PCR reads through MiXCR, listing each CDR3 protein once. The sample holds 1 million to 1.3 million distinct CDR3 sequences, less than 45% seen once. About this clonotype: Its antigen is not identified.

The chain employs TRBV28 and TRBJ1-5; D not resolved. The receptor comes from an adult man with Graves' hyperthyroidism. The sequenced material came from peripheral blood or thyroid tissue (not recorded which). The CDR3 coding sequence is TGTGCCAGCAGCCCCAATATTCGTCAGCCCCAGCATTTT. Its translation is CASSPNIRQPQHF.